This note documents a single T cell receptor beta chain sequence. Per the original data handling: Amplification from reference gene primers served as the basis for estimated nucleated cell counts. Method: immunoSEQ multiplex PCR; TCRdb's copy keeps in-frame clones and lacks some. That table furnishes V, J and clone size, whereas the DNA furnished D and trimming. Of roughly 260,000 clones in the sample, roughly four fifths were seen once. This entry is derived from a study of blood T cell repertoires in COVID-19. Study as a whole: Both acute and convalescent COVID-19 samples were obtained from the United States, Italy and Spain. PBMCs, B-cell-depleted T cells, or T cells were the source of the cDNA or gDNA that made up the material.

V was pared by 5 bases and J by 2 bases, with 12 bases between. The CDR3 contains 15 residues. The germline V gene encodes CDR1 SEHNR and CDR2 FQNEAQ (reference sequence). Sequenced material: peripheral blood. The V call is TRBV7-9, the J call TRBJ2-2; TRBD1 is a possible D gene (5 bases). The clonotype was recovered from a woman aged 70-85 years with acute or convalescent COVID-19. DNA for the CDR3: TGTGCCAGCAGCCCGAACAGGAGAAACACCGGGGAGCTGTTTTTT. The encoded protein is CASSPNRRNTGELFF.